This T cell receptor beta chain was sequenced during a study of identical twins. Study-wide points: Modelling approaches yielded underestimates of out-of-frame TCR alpha sharing between monozygotic twins. Among out-of-frame alpha sequences shared by twins, low generation probability occurred in excess.

Looked up from germline, CDR1 is ENHRY and CDR2 is SYGVKD. The CDR3 has 13 residues. The V gene end was trimmed by 6 bases and the J gene end by 8 bases; junction bases not matched to a gene: 7. In its sample, this clonotype was seen a few times. Its specificity is unknown. TCRdb reanalysed the 5' RACE reads using MiXCR and keeps one entry per CDR3 protein. Here the sample spans hundreds of thousands of distinct CDR3 sequences, more than 9% being singletons. The data were also submitted as part of a second study, on yellow fever vaccine responses in identical twins.

Sequencing was performed on PBMCs. This TCR was sampled from a woman younger than 35 in good health. The V and J genes are TRBV10-3 and TRBJ2-1, with 7 nucleotides matching TRBD2. The CDR3 coding sequence is TGTGCCATCAGCGAAGGACTAGTAGATGAGCAGTTCTTC. Residues: CAISEGLVDEQFF.